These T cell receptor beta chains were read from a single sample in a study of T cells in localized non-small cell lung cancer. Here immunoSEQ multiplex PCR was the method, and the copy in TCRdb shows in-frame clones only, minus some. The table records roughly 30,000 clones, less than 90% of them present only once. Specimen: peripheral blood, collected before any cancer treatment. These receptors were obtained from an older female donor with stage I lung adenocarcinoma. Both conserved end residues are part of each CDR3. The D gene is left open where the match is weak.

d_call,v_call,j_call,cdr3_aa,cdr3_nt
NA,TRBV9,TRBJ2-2,CASSLRGISSTGELFF,TGTGCCAGCAGCTTGCGGGGCATTTCGAGCACCGGGGAGCTGTTTTTT
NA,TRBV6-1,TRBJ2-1,CASSTTLDNEQFF,TGTGCCAGCAGTACCACACTAGACAATGAGCAGTTCTTC
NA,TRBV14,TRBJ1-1,CASSPGVRGPKGTEAFF,TGTGCCAGCAGCCCCGGGGTCAGGGGTCCTAAGGGCACTGAAGCTTTCTTT
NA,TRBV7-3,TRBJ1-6,CASSKPNSPLHF,TGTGCCAGCTCCAAACCGAATTCACCCCTCCACTTT
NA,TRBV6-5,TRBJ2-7,CASSYTGPTDEQYF,TGTGCCAGCAGCTACACAGGGCCTACCGACGAGCAGTACTTC
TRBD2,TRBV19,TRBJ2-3,CASRTVAGAVTDTQYF,TGTGCCAGTAGGACGGTAGCGGGAGCAGTCACAGATACGCAGTATTTT
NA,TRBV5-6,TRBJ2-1,CASSRKLAEYSYNEQFF,TGTGCCAGCAGCCGCAAATTAGCGGAGTACTCCTACAATGAGCAGTTCTTC
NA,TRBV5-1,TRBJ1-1,CASKEVENTEAFF,TGCGCCAGCAAGGAGGTGGAGAACACTGAAGCTTTCTTT
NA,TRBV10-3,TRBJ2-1,CAISESGGNEQFF,TGTGCCATCAGTGAGTCCGGGGGCAATGAGCAGTTCTTC
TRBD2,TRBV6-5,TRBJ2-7,CASSYTLAGGDEQYF,TGTGCCAGCAGTTACACCCTAGCGGGAGGGGACGAGCAGTACTTC